Below, 25 T cell receptor beta chains from the same sample are listed, as sequenced in a study of early T cells in non-severe SARS-CoV-2 infection. TCRdb re-called the 5' RACE reads through MiXCR, storing one row per CDR3 protein. The sample lists around 32,000 distinct CDR3 sequences, about 6% occurring once. Specimen: whole blood. The receptor set was obtained from an adult who was a healthcare worker with PCR-confirmed SARS-CoV-2 infection or an uninfected control (not recorded which).

This clonotype has more than one count but fewer than ten. The J gene is TRBJ1-5, the V gene TRBV12-3 or TRBV12-4; D remains unclear. Deletions cut 3 bases from V and 4 bases from J, with 7 bases between. The CDR3 loop spans 13 amino acids. The chain's CDR3 is CASSFPGNQPQHF. In nucleotides, the CDR3 is TGTGCCAGCAGTTTTCCGGGGAATCAGCCCCAGCATTTT.

At least ten counts were recorded for this clonotype. As DNA, the CDR3 is TGTGCCGGAGAACAGGGGGAATTGAATCAGCCCCAGCATTTT. Translating it yields CAGEQGELNQPQHF. V is TRBV28 and J is TRBJ1-5, with 8 positions matching TRBD1. There are 14 residues in the CDR3. Germline V gene lookup returns CDR1 MDHEN and CDR2 SYDVKM. Trimming removed 11 bases from V and 4 bases from J; junction bases left unmatched: 10.

This chain links TRBV6-5 with TRBJ2-5, with 10 nucleotides matching TRBD1. The CDR3 loop spans 15 amino acids. CDR1 and CDR2 (germline): MNHEY, SVGAGI. J was trimmed by 5 bases and V by 0 bases; bases with no gene match: 3. The CDR3 loop is CASSYSGTGEETQYF. CDR3 DNA: TGTGCCAGCAGTTACTCGGGGACAGGGGAGGAGACCCAGTACTTC.

The sample holds many counts of this clonotype. The V call is TRBV6-2 or TRBV6-3, the J call TRBJ2-3, with a weak D call TRBD2 (5 bases). V dropped 11 bases and J dropped 1 base, with 10 bases sitting between them. The CDR3 loop spans 12 amino acids. Germline lookup yields CDR1 MNHEY and CDR2 SVGEGT. The CDR3 protein is CAVRSGTDTQYF. The CDR3 region has the DNA TGTGCCGTTCGTAGCGGCACAGATACGCAGTATTTT.

This clonotype was recorded at least ten times. The CDR3 region is CASSPPGGLSEKLFF. The CDR3 nucleotides are TGCGCCAGCTCACCCCCAGGGGGCTTAAGTGAAAAACTGTTTTTT. The V gene is TRBV5-1, the J gene TRBJ1-4; TRBD1 agrees at 8 bases. Germline V gives CDR1 SGHRS, CDR2 YFSETQ. CDR3 size: 15 residues. Trimming cost V 7 bases and J 7 bases; bases outside gene matches: 12. Using reference TRBV5-1 and TRBJ1-4 for the parts outside the CDR3, the full variable domain is KAGVTQTPRYLIKTRGQQVTLSCSPISGHRSVSWYQQTPGQGLQFLFEYFSETQRNKGNFPGRFSGRQFSNSRSEMNVSTLELGDSALYLCASSPPGGLSEKLFFGSGTQLSVL.

The table lists this clonotype with a few counts. This chain links TRBV12-3 or TRBV12-4 with TRBJ2-3, with TRBD2 matching 7 bases. There are 16 residues in the CDR3. V lost 3 bases to trimming and J lost 0 bases; unmatched junction nucleotides: 6. CDR3: CASSLGIAGSTDTQYF. CDR3 nucleotides: TGTGCCAGCAGTTTGGGTATAGCGGGTAGCACAGATACGCAGTATTTT.

Only a few counts were recorded for this clonotype. The chain combines TRBV9 with TRBJ2-7, with TRBD2 identical over 7 bases. J was trimmed by 2 bases and V by 0 bases; bases with no gene match: 5. The CDR3 length is 15 residues. CDR1 is SGDLS, CDR2 YYNGEE, per germline. CDR3 sequence (DNA): TGTGCCAGCAGCGTAGACGGTGCGGGGGCCTACGAGCAGTACTTC. This sequence encodes CASSVDGAGAYEQYF.

In this sample, this clonotype turned up many times. The rearrangement joins TRBV4-3 to TRBJ2-2; D call uncertain. This CDR3 is built from 17 residues. V lost 2 bases, J lost 6 bases, and 19 bases lay in between. Germline CDR1 is LGHNA and CDR2 is YSLEER. The CDR3 protein is CASSQSIGLFRSGELFF. CDR3 in DNA: TGCGCCAGCAGCCAATCCATAGGCCTCTTCCGATCCGGGGAGCTGTTTTTT.

This clonotype appeared a few times. This chain uses TRBV9 with TRBJ1-1; D is ambiguous. This CDR3 comprises 14 residues. Germline V gene data show CDR1 as SGDLS and CDR2 as YYNGEE. V was clipped by 0 bases and J by 0 bases, with 6 bases between them. The CDR3 nucleotides are TGTGCCAGCAGCGTAGGGTCGTTGAACACTGAAGCTTTCTTT. Its translation is CASSVGSLNTEAFF.

A word on this clonotype: A read error may produce the germline difference seen at one junction end. The rearrangement links TRBV20-1 to TRBJ2-5; the D gene could be TRBD1 or TRBD2 (6 bases each). The germline V gene has CDR1 DFQATT and CDR2 SNEGSKA (reference sequence). The CDR3 sequence is 11 residues long. The CDR3 coding sequence is TGCAGTGCGAGAGGGGGGGAGACCCAGTACTTC. As protein: CSARGGETQYF.

This clonotype was detected ten times or more. The chain uses TRBV5-6 and TRBJ2-3; 9 nucleotides line up with TRBD2. This CDR3 comprises 17 residues. Germline values: CDR1 SGHDT, CDR2 YYEEEE. Losses at the gene ends were 5 bases for V and 4 bases for J; bases not matched to a gene: 14. DNA for the CDR3: TGTGCCAGCAGATTTGGATTAGGGCGGGGGGGCCCAGATACGCAGTATTTT. Its translation is CASRFGLGRGGPDTQYF. The full variable domain, completed using reference TRBV5-6 and TRBJ2-3, is DAGVTQSPTHLIKTRGQQVTLRCSPKSGHDTVSWYQQALGQGPQFIFQYYEEEERQRGNFPDRFSGHQFPNYSSELNVNALLLGDSALYLCASRFGLGRGGPDTQYFGPGTRLTVL.

This clonotype was detected many times. The chain joins TRBV20-1 to TRBJ2-5, with D maybe TRBD2 (7 bases). V was pared by 5 bases and J by 1 base, with 14 bases between. The CDR3 length is 14 residues. Per germline, CDR1 DFQATT and CDR2 SNEGSKA (reference sequence). CDR3 sequence (DNA): TGCAGTGCTCCACGGGGGGCCATCCAAGAGACCCAGTACTTC. This translates into CSAPRGAIQETQYF.

This clonotype was found a few times. This sequence joins TRBV6-5 and TRBJ1-6; TRBD1 matches at 9 bases. Germline lookup yields CDR1 MNHEY and CDR2 SVGAGI. V lost 4 bases to trimming and J lost 10 bases; unmatched junction nucleotides: 5. The CDR3 length is 14 residues. The CDR3 DNA reads as TGTGCCAGCAGTTCGGACAGGGGAAGGTCACCCCTCCACTTT. This gives the protein CASSSDRGRSPLHF.

The table lists this clonotype with a few counts. The V gene is TRBV30, the J gene TRBJ2-3, with a weak D call TRBD1 (5 bases). This CDR3 comprises 12 residues. The V gene's germline CDR1 is GTSNPN and CDR2 SVGIG (reference sequence). V lost 4 bases and J 4 bases, leaving 9 bases between the germline ends. DNA of the CDR3: TGTGCCTGGACAGGGTACGCAGATACGCAGTATTTT. It encodes CAWTGYADTQYF.

The rearrangement joins TRBV20-1 to TRBJ2-7; 8 bases fit TRBD2. The germline CDR1 and CDR2 sequences are DFQATT and SNEGSKA (reference sequence). The CDR3 runs to 13 residues. The V and J ends lost 1 base and 6 bases, in that order; junction bases with no gene match: 5. DNA for the CDR3: TGCAGTGCTAGAGTGGATCTAGCGGGCGAGCAGTACTTC. As protein: CSARVDLAGEQYF.

This clonotype was seen repeatedly, ten times or more. The chain joins TRBV7-2 to TRBJ1-3; D uncertain. The CDR3 is made up of 19 amino acids. V gave up 1 base and J gave up 0 bases, with 19 bases separating them. Germline CDR1 SGHTA, CDR2 FQGNSA. The CDR3 bases are TGTGCCAGCAGCTTAGTCCCCCAGGCACCAGTGCCCTCTGGAAACACCATATATTTT. Translation: CASSLVPQAPVPSGNTIYF.

In this sample, this clonotype turned up many times. The chain recombines TRBV7-2 with TRBJ2-1; D is uncertain. Germline V lookup: CDR1 SGHTA, CDR2 FQGNSA. The ends were cut back, 0 bases at V and 9 bases at J, with 12 bases in the middle. The CDR3 sequence is 14 residues long. The CDR3 is CASSLANESGEQFF. The CDR3 bases are TGTGCCAGCAGCTTAGCGAACGAGTCGGGTGAGCAGTTCTTC.

This sequence joins TRBV29-1 and TRBJ2-1, with D tentatively TRBD2 (6 bases). V gave up 4 bases and J gave up 9 bases, with 7 bases separating them. The germline CDR1 and CDR2 sequences are SQVTM and ANQGSEA. This CDR3 region has 10 residues. The CDR3 nucleotides are TGCAGCGTTGGGGGAGGTGAGCAGTTCTTC. This gives the protein CSVGGGEQFF.

This clonotype has more than one count but fewer than ten. The rearrangement uses TRBV29-1 and TRBJ2-3; tentative D call: TRBD2 (5 bases). The CDR3 has 14 residues. Germline assignment: CDR1 SQVTM and CDR2 ANQGSEA. Trimming shortened V by 6 bases and J by 2 bases, and 15 bases separated the two germline ends. CDR3 loop: CSVETGIPTDTQYF. CDR3 bases: TGCAGCGTGGAGACCGGGATTCCCACAGATACGCAGTATTTT.

This clonotype was recorded many times. The V gene is TRBV7-2, the J gene TRBJ2-6; the D gene is possibly TRBD2 (5 bases). The germline CDR1 and CDR2 sequences are SGHTA and FQGNSA. This CDR3 region has 15 residues. The V end lost 5 bases, the J end lost 0 bases, and 8 bases lay between the germline ends. Here the CDR3 DNA reads TGTGCCAGCAGCGTCCGGGGCTCTGGGGCCAACGTCCTGACTTTC. This codes for CASSVRGSGANVLTF.

V gene TRBV28 combines with J gene TRBJ2-4, with D hard to call. The CDR3 has 13 amino acids. Germline assignment: CDR1 MDHEN and CDR2 SYDVKM. V was clipped by 3 bases and J by 9 bases, with 12 bases between them. In DNA, the CDR3 is TGTGCCAGCAGTTTGTCGGATCTGCGCATTCAGTACTTC. Encoded protein: CASSLSDLRIQYF.

This clonotype came up many times. The chain is built from TRBV12-3 or TRBV12-4 and TRBJ2-3; 7 bases are shared with TRBD2. Trimming at V came to 11 bases and at J to 7 bases, leaving 9 bases not matched to a gene. The CDR3 loop spans 12 amino acids. CDR3 sequence: CAWRGSSNTQYF. CDR3 nucleotides: TGTGCCTGGCGGGGGAGTTCGAATACGCAGTATTTT.

This clonotype appeared a few times. The chain joins TRBV15 to TRBJ2-3; TRBD2 matches 8 bases. V lost 4 bases to trimming and J lost 4 bases; unmatched junction nucleotides: 4. This CDR3 is built from 14 residues. Per the germline V gene, CDR1 is LNHNV and CDR2 is YYDKDF (reference sequence). The CDR3 DNA is TGTGCCACCAGCAACGGGGGGGACGCAGATACGCAGTATTTT. Protein product: CATSNGGDADTQYF.

In this sample, this clonotype turned up many times. The chain couples TRBV5-1 to TRBJ2-5, with 9 bases aligning to TRBD2. There are 15 residues in the CDR3. V lost 6 bases and J lost 5; bases outside the gene matches: 11. The germline V gene has CDR1 SGHRS and CDR2 YFSETQ. CDR3: CASTILAGSGETQYF. The CDR3, as DNA: TGCGCCAGCACCATTCTAGCGGGGTCGGGGGAGACCCAGTACTTC.

This clonotype was seen many times. The J gene is TRBJ1-1, the V gene TRBV5-5; perhaps TRBD1 as D (6 bases). In germline, CDR1 is SGHKS, CDR2 YYEKEE (reference sequence). With 0 bases removed from V and 1 base from J, the gap between germline ends came to 13 bases. The CDR3 sequence is 16 residues long. This chain's CDR3 is CASSLDRRGRNTEAFF. CDR3 sequence (DNA): TGTGCCAGCAGCTTGGATCGAAGGGGGAGGAACACTGAAGCTTTCTTT.